This paragraph covers one T cell receptor (beta chain) sequence. The antigen is not known. The sample originates from a study of shared clonotypes between healthy human individuals. Some clones are missing from TCRdb's copy, which holds only in-frame ones; the method was immunoSEQ multiplex PCR. This table has under 750,000 clones, roughly 72% appearing once. General observations from the study: The small donor group covered limited genetic and exposure diversity.

The sequenced sample was memory CD4+ T cells sorted from blood. Documented subset: CD45RA-negative fraction. The clonotype comes from a woman aged 30 to 39 in good health.

In DNA, the CDR3 is TGTGCCAGCAGCTTCCCTCCCGGGGACCAAGAGACCCAGTACTTC. It translates to CASSFPPGDQETQYF. The gene calls are TRBV7-9 and TRBJ2-5; D is possibly TRBD2 (5 bases). Trimming stripped 3 bases from V and 0 bases from J, with 11 bases between. The CDR3 has 15 amino acids. Germline V gene lookup returns CDR1 SEHNR and CDR2 FQNEAQ (reference sequence).